These T cell receptor beta chains were read from a single sample in a study of OX40 agonist ivuxolimab in advanced cancers. Profiling relied on immunoSEQ multiplex PCR, and the TCRdb table lists in-frame clones only, not all of them. The table has tens of thousands of clones, about nine tenths seen once; the top ten hold approximately 8%. Sequencing was performed on CD4+ or CD8+ T cells sorted from blood, taken in a trial of the OX40 agonist ivuxolimab. All receptors come from an adult with an advanced solid tumor such as melanoma, head and neck, liver or kidney cancer. The CDR3 runs from the conserved cysteine through the conserved F or W. A D gene is named only where the DNA matches it firmly. Size values are once, few and many counts, or a class for expanded clones, and some rows have none.

V gene: TRBV13; D gene: -; J gene: TRBJ2-5; clone size: few; CDR3 protein: CASSPGRGETQYF; CDR3 DNA: TGTGCCAGCAGCCCCGGCAGGGGCGAGACCCAGTACTTC
V gene: TRBV10-3; D gene: -; J gene: TRBJ1-2; clone size: -; CDR3 protein: CAISESRQGLGYTF; CDR3 DNA: TGTGCCATCAGTGAGTCGAGGCAGGGGTTGGGCTACACCTTC
V gene: TRBV11-2; D gene: -; J gene: TRBJ2-3; clone size: -; CDR3 protein: CASSLVVASTDTQYF; CDR3 DNA: TGTGCCAGCAGCTTAGTGGTCGCTAGCACAGATACGCAGTATTTT
V gene: TRBV29-1; D gene: -; J gene: TRBJ1-5; clone size: once; CDR3 protein: CSVLGTIGNHSNQPQHF; CDR3 DNA: TGCAGCGTCCTCGGGACAATCGGAAACCATAGCAATCAGCCCCAGCATTTT
V gene: TRBV27; D gene: -; J gene: TRBJ1-3; clone size: -; CDR3 protein: CASSFGGAGNTIYF; CDR3 DNA: TGTGCCAGCAGTTTCGGGGGGGCTGGAAACACCATATATTTT
V gene: TRBV7-9; D gene: -; J gene: TRBJ2-3; clone size: -; CDR3 protein: CASSSTTVAGATTDTQYF; CDR3 DNA: TGTGCCAGCAGCTCCACAACGGTGGCGGGGGCGACCACAGATACGCAGTATTTT
V gene: TRBV5-6; D gene: -; J gene: TRBJ1-3; clone size: -; CDR3 protein: CASSLGYGNTIYF; CDR3 DNA: TGTGCCAGCAGCTTGGGATACGGGAACACCATATATTTT
V gene: TRBV15; D gene: -; J gene: TRBJ1-5; clone size: -; CDR3 protein: CATTGGATSVQPQHF; CDR3 DNA: TGTGCCACCACCGGCGGGGCAACCTCGGTTCAGCCCCAGCATTTT
V gene: TRBV9; D gene: -; J gene: TRBJ2-2; clone size: -; CDR3 protein: CASSVGLAGTGELFF; CDR3 DNA: TGTGCCAGCAGCGTCGGCTTAGCAGGCACCGGGGAGCTGTTTTTT
V gene: TRBV27; D gene: TRBD1; J gene: TRBJ2-1; clone size: once; CDR3 protein: CASSQGVKGSYNEQFF; CDR3 DNA: TGTGCCAGCAGCCAGGGGGTAAAGGGCTCCTACAATGAGCAGTTCTTC
V gene: TRBV27; D gene: -; J gene: TRBJ2-3; clone size: few; CDR3 protein: CASSWVSTDTQYF; CDR3 DNA: TGTGCCAGCAGTTGGGTTAGCACAGATACGCAGTATTTT
V gene: TRBV7-2; D gene: -; J gene: TRBJ2-3; clone size: once; CDR3 protein: CASSLGPGGTQYF; CDR3 DNA: TGTGCCAGCAGCTTAGGTCCGGGCGGTACGCAGTATTTT
V gene: TRBV13; D gene: -; J gene: TRBJ2-7; clone size: -; CDR3 protein: CASSHVGQGSYEQYF; CDR3 DNA: TGTGCCAGCAGCCATGTAGGCCAGGGCTCGTACGAGCAGTACTTC
V gene: TRBV2; D gene: -; J gene: TRBJ1-2; clone size: -; CDR3 protein: CASSEGRLRTGTDDGYTF; CDR3 DNA: TGTGCCAGCAGTGAAGGACGGCTCAGAACCGGGACGGACGATGGCTACACCTTC
V gene: TRBV21-1; D gene: -; J gene: TRBJ2-7; clone size: -; CDR3 protein: CASSKGGEQYF; CDR3 DNA: TGTGCCAGCAGTAAAGGGGGCGAGCAGTACTTC
V gene: TRBV6-5; D gene: -; J gene: TRBJ2-2; clone size: -; CDR3 protein: CASSYVPGELFF; CDR3 DNA: TGTGCCAGCAGTTACGTTCCCGGGGAGCTGTTTTTT
V gene: TRBV5-6; D gene: TRBD1; J gene: TRBJ2-7; clone size: -; CDR3 protein: CASSRWDRGYEQYF; CDR3 DNA: TGTGCCAGCAGCCGTTGGGACAGGGGCTACGAGCAGTACTTC
V gene: TRBV7-9; D gene: -; J gene: TRBJ1-2; clone size: -; CDR3 protein: CASSLGPTKYGYTF; CDR3 DNA: TGTGCCAGCAGCTTAGGCCCTACGAAATATGGCTACACCTTC
V gene: TRBV7-9; D gene: TRBD2; J gene: TRBJ2-1; clone size: -; CDR3 protein: CASSAGRGAFNEQFF; CDR3 DNA: TGTGCCAGCAGCGCCGGGAGGGGAGCTTTCAATGAGCAGTTCTTC
V gene: TRBV7-9; D gene: -; J gene: TRBJ1-1; clone size: few; CDR3 protein: CASSTSTEAFF; CDR3 DNA: TGTGCCAGCAGCACGTCAACTGAAGCTTTCTTT
V gene: TRBV6-5; D gene: -; J gene: TRBJ1-5; clone size: -; CDR3 protein: CASSSTGYNQPQHF; CDR3 DNA: TGTGCCAGCAGCTCCACAGGATACAATCAGCCCCAGCATTTT
V gene: TRBV27; D gene: TRBD1; J gene: TRBJ2-7; clone size: -; CDR3 protein: CASSLVIGQGFYEQYF; CDR3 DNA: TGTGCCAGCAGTTTAGTAATAGGACAGGGTTTCTACGAGCAGTACTTC
V gene: TRBV11-2; D gene: TRBD1; J gene: TRBJ2-2; clone size: -; CDR3 protein: CASSLWGQGATGELFF; CDR3 DNA: TGTGCCAGCAGCCTTTGGGGACAGGGGGCAACCGGGGAGCTGTTTTTT
V gene: TRBV5-1; D gene: TRBD2; J gene: TRBJ2-7; clone size: -; CDR3 protein: CASSLSSGGLYEQYF; CDR3 DNA: TGCGCCAGCAGCTTGAGTAGCGGGGGGTTATACGAGCAGTACTTC